Listed here is a single T cell receptor (beta chain). Its antigen is unknown. These data originate in a study of shared clonotypes between healthy human individuals. Study-level background: CD4 naive and CD4 memory each took three plates per donor, while CD8 naive took two and CD8 memory one. Study-level results: Between a handful of donors, naive CD4 clonotypes were shared at a level of about 5%.

Original processing methods: Junction-only immunoSEQ sequences carried no quality scores, so filtering differed. Profiling relied on immunoSEQ multiplex PCR, and the TCRdb table lists in-frame clones only, not all of them. D and trimming come from the DNA, and the V and J calls and clone size come from that table. The repertoire holds 2 million to 3 million clones, with over 85% as singletons. The germline V gene has CDR1 SGHNT and CDR2 YYREEE (reference sequence). Trimming cost V 10 bases and J 4 bases; bases outside gene matches: 6. The CDR3 spans 12 residues. The V and J genes are TRBV5-4 and TRBJ1-2; 8 bases align to TRBD1. Sequenced input: naive CD4+ T cells from PBMCs. Subset in this sample: CD45RA+ positively selected. The TCR originated in a man younger than 30 in good health. Some clones in this sample may be carry-over from other donors' samples. CDR3 sequence: CAGGTGAYGYTF. CDR3 nucleotides: TGTGCCGGAGGGACAGGAGCCTATGGCTACACCTTC.